The 8 T cell receptor beta chains below were found in one sample sequenced in a study of T cell responses to AZD1222 COVID-19 vaccine. Clones were read by immunoSEQ multiplex PCR, and TCRdb kept only the in-frame ones, dropping some. The repertoire has about 150,000 clones, less than 95% of them found once; the top ten carry roughly 6%. The sample in question was peripheral blood, obtained 28 days after the second AZD1222 dose. These receptors all stem from an adult who received the AZD1222 COVID-19 vaccine.

The rearrangement joins TRBV6-6 to TRBJ2-7; D ambiguous. The CDR3 runs to 14 residues. V was pared by 2 bases and J by 6 bases, with 14 bases between. The germline V gene has CDR1 MNHNY and CDR2 SVGAGI (reference sequence). For the CDR3, the DNA is TGTGCCAGCAGTTACCTCGGACCCGTAGTCGAGCAGTACTTC. Protein sequence: CASSYLGPVVEQYF.

The chain carries TRBV10-3 and TRBJ2-7; perhaps D is TRBD1 or TRBD2 (5 bases each). The CDR3 is made up of 13 amino acids. Germline loops: CDR1 ENHRY, CDR2 SYGVKD. The ends were cut back, 10 bases at V and 1 base at J, with 14 bases in the middle. The CDR3 sequence: CATRDPTSYEQYF. The CDR3 DNA reads TGTGCCACCCGGGACCCAACATCCTACGAGCAGTACTTC.

The rearrangement uses TRBV9 and TRBJ1-2, with TRBD1 as a possible D gene (5 bases). Deletions cut 2 bases from V and 8 bases from J, with 13 bases between. The CDR3 contains 13 residues. The germline gives CDR1 SGDLS, CDR2 YYNGEE. The CDR3 coding sequence is TGTGCCAGCAGCGTCGTGCAGGGAACCGGCTACACCTTC. It translates to CASSVVQGTGYTF.

The rearrangement uses TRBV30 and TRBJ2-5, with a possible D match to TRBD2 (5 bases). The CDR3 has 11 amino acids. Germline V CDR1 and CDR2: GTSNPN, SVGIG (reference sequence). V gave up 5 bases and J gave up 4 bases, with 8 bases separating them. The CDR3 protein is CAWEGGETQYF. The CDR3 DNA reads as TGTGCCTGGGAGGGTGGAGAGACCCAGTACTTC.

The chain links TRBV7-3 to TRBJ2-3; D call uncertain. Germline V gives CDR1 SGHTA, CDR2 FQGTGA. The V gene lost 1 base and the J gene lost 0 bases, with 5 bases spanning the gap. The CDR3 length is 14 residues. Here the CDR3 DNA reads TGTGCCAGCAGCTTAATGGGGAGCACAGATACGCAGTATTTT. Translated: CASSLMGSTDTQYF.

This chain links TRBV15 with TRBJ1-4; D unclear. V was cut by 1 base and J by 0 bases, with 9 bases left in between. CDR1 is LNHNV and CDR2 is YYDKDF in the germline V gene (reference sequence). This CDR3 spans 16 amino acids. As DNA, the CDR3 is TGTGCCACCAGCAGAGTCCCGTTTGCAACTAATGAAAAACTGTTTTTT. The encoded protein is CATSRVPFATNEKLFF.

The chain combines TRBV3-1 (or the pseudogene TRBV3-2) with TRBJ2-3, with TRBD2 identical over 8 bases. Per germline, CDR1 LGHDT and CDR2 YNNKEL (reference sequence). The V segment lost 0 bases and the J segment 6 bases; nucleotides outside the gene matches: 11. The CDR3 length is 17 residues. The CDR3 DNA is TGTGCCAGCAGCCAAGATGGACTAGCACGCGGACCTGATACGCAGTATTTT. Encoded protein: CASSQDGLARGPDTQYF.

This chain joins TRBV3-1 (or the pseudogene TRBV3-2) and TRBJ2-4, with TRBD1 as a possible D gene (7 bases). From germline, CDR1 is LGHDT and CDR2 YNNKEL (reference sequence). The CDR3 consists of 14 residues. Trimming stripped 2 bases from V and 9 bases from J, with 14 bases between. CDR3 in DNA: TGTGCCAGCAGCCAACCCGGGACAGCGGGCATTCAGTACTTC. This sequence encodes CASSQPGTAGIQYF.